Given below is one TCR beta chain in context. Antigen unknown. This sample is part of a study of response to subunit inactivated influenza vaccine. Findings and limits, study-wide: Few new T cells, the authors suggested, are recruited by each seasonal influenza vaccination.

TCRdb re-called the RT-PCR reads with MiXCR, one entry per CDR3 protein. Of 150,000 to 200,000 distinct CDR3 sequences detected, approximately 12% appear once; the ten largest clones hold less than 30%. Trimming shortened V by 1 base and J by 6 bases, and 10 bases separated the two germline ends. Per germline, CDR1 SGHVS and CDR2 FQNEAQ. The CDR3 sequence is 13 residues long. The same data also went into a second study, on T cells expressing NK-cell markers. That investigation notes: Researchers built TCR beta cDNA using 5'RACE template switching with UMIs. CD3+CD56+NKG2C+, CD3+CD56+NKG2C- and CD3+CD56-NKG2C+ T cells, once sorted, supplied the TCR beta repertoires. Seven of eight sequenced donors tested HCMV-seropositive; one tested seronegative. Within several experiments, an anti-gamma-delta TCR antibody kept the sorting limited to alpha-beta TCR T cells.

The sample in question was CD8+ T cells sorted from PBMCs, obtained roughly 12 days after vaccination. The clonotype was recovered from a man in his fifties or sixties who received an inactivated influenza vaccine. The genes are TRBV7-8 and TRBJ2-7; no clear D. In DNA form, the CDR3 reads TGTGCCAGCAGCTTAGTGGCAGTTCGCGAGCAGTACTTC. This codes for CASSLVAVREQYF.